This T cell receptor (beta chain) is drawn from a study of T cell responses to AZD1222 COVID-19 vaccine. General observations from the study: Spike-specific TCR depth and breadth grew after two AZD1222 doses. There were mostly white British donors and more females than males, and clonal diversity was possibly underestimated. Seropositive status at baseline applied to only five or six AZD1222 recipients.

Sequencing used immunoSEQ multiplex PCR; TCRdb keeps in-frame clones, though not all of them. Counted here are 30,000 to 40,000 clones, around nine tenths occurring once; the ten biggest clones make up about 15%. This clone turned up a few times. Its antigen is unidentified. The V and J ends lost 5 bases and 7 bases respectively, with 18 bases between them. Germline CDR1 is SGHVS and CDR2 is FQNEAQ. There are 15 residues in the CDR3. This clonotype originated in an adult who received the AZD1222 COVID-19 vaccine. The source was peripheral blood, collected 28 days after the second AZD1222 dose. This chain uses TRBV7-8 with TRBJ1-5, with D possibly matching TRBD1 (6 bases). This CDR3 reads CASSPRGGRGQPQHF. The CDR3 nucleotides are TGTGCCAGCAGCCCGAGGGGGGGTCGCGGGCAGCCCCAGCATTTT. The variable domain in full, with the rest retrieved from reference TRBV7-8 and TRBJ1-5, is GAGVSQSPRYKVAKRGQDVALRCDPISGHVSLFWYQQALGQGPEFLTYFQNEAQLDKSGLPSDRFFAERPEGSVSTLKIQRTQQEDSAVYLCASSPRGGRGQPQHFGDGTRLSIL.